Each of the 31 T cell receptor beta chains below was sequenced from the same sample in a study of cytotoxic CD8 clonotypes in ibrutinib-treated CLL. Assay: immunoSEQ multiplex PCR; the TCRdb copy retains only in-frame clones and omits some. Of approximately 210,000 clones in the sample, 55% to 85% are singletons; the top ten hold 13%. Here the sequenced sample was PBMCs, taken after 24 months of ibrutinib treatment. These receptors all stem from a human donor with chronic lymphocytic leukemia.

This clone was seen a single time. The chain couples TRBV6-5 to TRBJ2-3, with 12 bases lining up with TRBD2. The germline V gene encodes CDR1 MNHEY and CDR2 SVGAGI. The CDR3 is made up of 15 amino acids. V trimming: 6 bases; J trimming: 4 bases; junction bases outside the gene matches: 5. CDR3 sequence reads: CASRRLAGVADTQYF. The CDR3 bases are TGTGCCAGCAGACGACTAGCGGGAGTGGCAGATACGCAGTATTTT.

The CDR3 loop is CASSVASGRANEQFF. The CDR3 DNA reads as TGTGCCAGCAGCGTAGCAAGCGGGAGGGCCAATGAGCAGTTCTTC. V and J are TRBV9 and TRBJ2-1; 10 positions match TRBD2. The CDR3 consists of 15 residues. Germline CDR1 and CDR2: SGDLS and YYNGEE. Trimming removed 0 bases from V and 6 bases from J; junction bases left unmatched: 3. The full variable domain, in which reference TRBV9 and TRBJ2-1 provide the parts outside the CDR3, is DSGVTQTPKHLITATGQRVTLRCSPRSGDLSVYWYQQSLDQGLQFLIQYYNGEERAKGNILERFSAQQFPDLHSELNLSSLELGDSALYFCASSVASGRANEQFFGPGTRLTVL.

The CDR3 reads CSAGLAGSAPWETQYF. As DNA, the CDR3 is TGCAGCGCGGGACTAGCGGGATCGGCACCATGGGAGACCCAGTACTTC. This sequence joins TRBV29-1 and TRBJ2-5; the match to TRBD2 covers 13 bases. After removal of 7 bases from V and 5 bases from J, the junction contained 13 bases not matched to a gene. The CDR3 has 16 amino acids. CDR1 is SQVTM, CDR2 ANQGSEA, per germline.

The chain employs TRBV7-2 and TRBJ2-7; D is unclear. CDR1 is SGHTA and CDR2 is FQGNSA in the germline V gene. The V gene lost 5 bases and the J gene lost 2 bases, with 7 bases spanning the gap. This CDR3 region has 12 residues. This chain's CDR3 is CASSTGTYEQYF. The CDR3 nucleotides are TGTGCCAGCAGCACCGGCACCTACGAGCAGTACTTC. Looking up the rest from reference TRBV7-2 and TRBJ2-7 gives the full variable domain: GAGVSQSPSNKVTEKGKDVELRCDPISGHTALYWYRQSLGQGLEFLIYFQGNSAPDKSGLPSDRFSAERTGGSVSTLTIQRTQQEDSAVYLCASSTGTYEQYFGPGTRLTVT.

Only a few counts were recorded for this clone. CDR3 in amino acids: CASSSGDEQFF. CDR3 DNA sequence: TGTGCCAGCAGTTCCGGAGATGAGCAGTTCTTC. This chain joins TRBV6-6 and TRBJ2-1; D ambiguous. V was clipped by 4 bases and J by 8 bases, with 6 bases between them. This CDR3 comprises 11 residues. Germline CDR1 MNHNY, CDR2 SVGAGI (reference sequence).

The chain uses TRBV27 and TRBJ2-7, with D possibly called TRBD1 or TRBD2 (6 bases each). This CDR3 has 15 amino acids. In germline, CDR1 is MNHEY, CDR2 SMNVEV (reference sequence). V lost 6 bases, J lost 0 bases, and 15 bases lay in between. CDR3 DNA sequence: TGTGCCAGCAGAGAGATGGGGGGCGCCTCCTACGAGCAGTACTTC. It specifies CASREMGGASYEQYF.

In the case of this clone: The junction departs from the called germline gene at one end, perhaps through a read error. The chain joins TRBV5-1 to TRBJ2-6; D may correspond to TRBD1 or TRBD2 (5 bases each). This CDR3 has 16 residues. Looked up from germline, CDR1 is SGHRS and CDR2 is YFSETQ. The CDR3 DNA reads TGCGCCAGCAGATTGGGACCTTCCTCTGGGGCCAACGTCCTGACTTTC. It specifies CASRLGPSSGANVLTF.

Only one count was recorded for this clone. The chain combines TRBV5-4 with TRBJ2-7, with 7 nucleotides matching TRBD2. Germline V CDR1 and CDR2: SGHNT, YYREEE (reference sequence). The CDR3 runs 17 residues. J gave up 7 bases and V 2 bases, and 18 bases lay outside the gene matches. The CDR3 DNA sequence: TGTGCCAGCAGCTTCGAAACGGGCCCGGGGGGTACTTGGGAGCAGTACTTC. It encodes CASSFETGPGGTWEQYF.

The CDR3 DNA reads as TGCGCCAGCAGCTTTAGCACAGATACGCAGTATTTT. Its translation: CASSFSTDTQYF. This chain links TRBV5-1 with TRBJ2-3; D gene uncertain. This CDR3 region has 12 residues. V lost 2 bases and J lost 0, with 1 base in between. Per germline, CDR1 SGHRS and CDR2 YFSETQ.

The rearrangement uses TRBV5-1 and TRBJ1-2, with TRBD1 matching 8 bases. CDR3 length: 15 amino acids. Unmatched junction bases numbered 11, after V lost 4 bases and J lost 6 bases. Germline CDR1 reads SGHRS; CDR2 reads YFSETQ. The CDR3 bases are TGCGCCAGCAGCCGACCGGGGACAGGTCCACATGGCTACACCTTC. Protein sequence: CASSRPGTGPHGYTF.

The chain uses TRBV19 and TRBJ1-1, with a tentative D call TRBD1 (5 bases). Trimming removed 7 bases from V and 6 bases from J, with 12 bases in between. Germline CDR1 reads LNHDA; CDR2 reads SQIVND (reference sequence). The CDR3 spans 12 residues. The CDR3: CASTPGGAEAFF. The DNA for the CDR3 is TGTGCCAGTACCCCGGGGGGGGCTGAAGCTTTCTTT.

The chain couples TRBV9 to TRBJ2-2; D ambiguous. Trimming stripped 1 base from V and 6 bases from J, with 10 bases between. Germline-derived CDR1 and CDR2 are SGDLS and YYNGEE. The CDR3 has 14 amino acids. CDR3 nucleotide sequence: TGTGCCAGCAGCGTACGGCGAGAGGCCGGGGAGCTGTTTTTT. The encoded protein is CASSVRREAGELFF. Full variable domain (rest looked up from reference TRBV9 and TRBJ2-2): DSGVTQTPKHLITATGQRVTLRCSPRSGDLSVYWYQQSLDQGLQFLIQYYNGEERAKGNILERFSAQQFPDLHSELNLSSLELGDSALYFCASSVRREAGELFFGEGSRLTVL.

The genes are TRBV28 and TRBJ2-4; TRBD1 matches 9 bases. With V trimmed by 1 base and J by 1 base, 2 bases remained unmatched. The CDR3 contains 16 residues. CDR1 is MDHEN, CDR2 SYDVKM, per germline. CDR3 DNA: TGTGCCAGCAGTTTATTGACAGGGGGGGCCAAAAACATTCAGTACTTC. Its translation is CASSLLTGGAKNIQYF.

This chain joins TRBV6-5 and TRBJ2-6, with D tentatively TRBD1 (6 bases). Germline V lookup: CDR1 MNHEY, CDR2 SVGAGI. This CDR3 region has 15 residues. Trimming took 6 bases from V and 1 from J, leaving 10 bases between them. The CDR3 bases are TGTGCCAGCAGCCCAGACAGGTCTGGGGCCAACGTCCTGACTTTC. Translating it yields CASSPDRSGANVLTF.

The chain carries TRBV4-2 and TRBJ2-5, with a weak D call TRBD2 (6 bases). The CDR3 runs 15 residues. The V gene's germline CDR1 is LGHNA and CDR2 YNFKEQ. V was cut by 3 bases and J by 0 bases, with 11 bases left in between. In DNA, the CDR3 is TGTGCCAGCAGCCAGGAGGGACGGCACCAAGAGACCCAGTACTTC. Protein product: CASSQEGRHQETQYF.

This sequence joins TRBV7-2 and TRBJ2-7; D tentatively reads TRBD1 or TRBD2 (5 bases each). Trimming pared 1 base from V and 4 bases from J, leaving 11 bases between. There are 14 residues in the CDR3. The germline V gene has CDR1 SGHTA and CDR2 FQGNSA. CDR3 residues: CASSLGDLEYEQYF. The CDR3, as DNA: TGTGCCAGCAGCTTAGGGGACCTTGAATACGAGCAGTACTTC.

The CDR3 region is CASRLRQGHNQPQHF. The CDR3 region has the DNA TGTGCCAGCAGACTGAGACAGGGCCACAATCAGCCCCAGCATTTT. The rearrangement uses TRBV2 and TRBJ1-5; 7 bases agree with TRBD1. J was trimmed by 3 bases and V by 6 bases; bases with no gene match: 8. The CDR3 is made up of 15 amino acids. Germline-derived CDR1 and CDR2 are SNHLY and FYNNEI.

The chain has TRBV7-2 and TRBJ2-1; 7 positions match TRBD1. Germline V CDR1 and CDR2: SGHTA, FQGNSA. The CDR3 extends over 12 amino acids. Trimming removed 1 base from V and 9 bases from J; junction bases left unmatched: 0. The CDR3 sequence is CASSLGDSEQFF. For the CDR3, the DNA is TGTGCCAGCAGCTTAGGGGACAGTGAGCAGTTCTTC.

The chain links TRBV29-1 to TRBJ1-2; D unresolved. Per germline, CDR1 SQVTM and CDR2 ANQGSEA. The CDR3 length is 12 residues. V was clipped by 3 bases and J by 7 bases, with 12 bases between them. CDR3 in DNA: TGCAGCGTTGATACTGGGTTCTCTGGCTACACCTTC. Protein: CSVDTGFSGYTF. Full variable domain (outside the CDR3, taken from reference TRBV29-1 and TRBJ1-2): SAVISQKPSRDICQRGTSLTIQCQVDSQVTMMFWYRQQPGQSLTLIATANQGSEATYESGFVIDKFPISRPNLTFSTLTVSNMSPEDSSIYLCSVDTGFSGYTFGSGTRLTVV.

The V call is TRBV9, the J call TRBJ1-3; D gene unclear. V shed 4 bases and J shed 0 bases, with 14 bases lying between them. The length of the CDR3 is 16 residues. Germline values: CDR1 SGDLS, CDR2 YYNGEE. The chain's CDR3 is CASSQVGTYSGNTIYF. The CDR3 nucleotides read TGTGCCAGCAGCCAGGTCGGAACCTACTCTGGAAACACCATATATTTT.

J is TRBJ2-7 and V is TRBV2, with 8 positions matching TRBD1. The CDR3 spans 15 residues. The V gene's germline CDR1 is SNHLY and CDR2 FYNNEI. The V and J ends lost 8 bases and 3 bases, in that order; junction bases with no gene match: 12. The CDR3 nucleotides are TGTGCCAGCCGGAGGGAACAGGGGGGCTACTACGAGCAGTACTTC. The encoded protein is CASRREQGGYYEQYF.

The chain links TRBV7-8 to TRBJ1-1; the D gene is possibly TRBD1 (6 bases). With 0 bases removed from V and 7 bases from J, the gap between germline ends came to 9 bases. Germline CDR1 reads SGHVS; CDR2 reads FQNEAQ. There are 13 residues in the CDR3. Written as DNA, the CDR3 is TGTGCCAGCAGCTTAGCGGGGGCTGTTGAAGCTTTCTTT. Translating gives CASSLAGAVEAFF. The full variable domain, in which reference TRBV7-8 and TRBJ1-1 provide the parts outside the CDR3, is GAGVSQSPRYKVAKRGQDVALRCDPISGHVSLFWYQQALGQGPEFLTYFQNEAQLDKSGLPSDRFFAERPEGSVSTLKIQRTQQEDSAVYLCASSLAGAVEAFFGQGTRLTVV.

The chain has TRBV15 and TRBJ1-1; no reliable D call. The CDR3 covers 14 residues. V lost 0 bases to trimming and J lost 2 bases, with 7 bases between them. In germline, CDR1 is LNHNV, CDR2 YYDKDF (reference sequence). For the CDR3, the DNA is TGTGCCACCAGCAGAGATCTAGATAACACTGAAGCTTTCTTT. Its protein product is CATSRDLDNTEAFF.

The chain links TRBV6-4 to TRBJ2-3, with TRBD1 as a possible D gene (6 bases). This CDR3 is 15 amino acids long. V lost 8 bases and J lost 4, with 19 bases in between. In germline, CDR1 is MRHNA, CDR2 SNTAGT. CDR3: CASGAGTRRADTQYF. The CDR3 coding sequence is TGTGCCAGCGGCGCCGGGACAAGGCGGGCAGATACGCAGTATTTT.

This chain joins TRBV5-4 and TRBJ2-3; D possibly corresponds to TRBD2 (6 bases). V shed 2 bases and J shed 2 bases, with 9 bases lying between them. This CDR3 spans 14 amino acids. Germline CDR1 SGHNT, CDR2 YYREEE (reference sequence). The CDR3 region has the DNA TGTGCCAGCAGCTTTGTGCGGGACACAGATACGCAGTATTTT. This translates into CASSFVRDTDTQYF.

The sample holds a few counts of this clone. J is TRBJ2-5 and V is TRBV5-6; 12 bases agree with TRBD2. Germline CDR1 SGHDT, CDR2 YYEEEE. The trim removed 5 bases at V and 5 bases at J, leaving 4 bases unmatched. The CDR3 runs 14 residues. The CDR3 spells CASRRLAGVETQYF. For the CDR3, the DNA is TGTGCCAGCAGAAGACTAGCGGGAGTCGAGACCCAGTACTTC.

J is TRBJ1-4 and V is TRBV9, with 7 bases aligning to TRBD1. The germline gives CDR1 SGDLS, CDR2 YYNGEE. The CDR3 loop spans 14 amino acids. With V trimmed by 1 base and J by 8 bases, 5 bases remained unmatched. The CDR3 loop reads CASSVRQGGEKLFF. The CDR3 DNA reads as TGTGCCAGCAGCGTACGACAGGGCGGCGAAAAACTGTTTTTT.

J is TRBJ2-7 and V is TRBV19; TRBD2 aligns across 9 bases. This CDR3 is built from 15 residues. In germline, CDR1 is LNHDA, CDR2 SQIVND (reference sequence). Losses at the gene ends were 5 bases for V and 2 bases for J; bases not matched to a gene: 7. This chain's CDR3 is CASSWGSSGTYEQYF. CDR3 in DNA: TGTGCCAGTAGTTGGGGGTCTAGCGGGACCTACGAGCAGTACTTC. Combining the CDR3 with reference TRBV19 and TRBJ2-7 gives the whole variable domain DGGITQSPKYLFRKEGQNVTLSCEQNLNHDAMYWYRQDPGQGLRLIYYSQIVNDFQKGDIAEGYSVSREKKESFPLTVTSAQKNPTAFYLCASSWGSSGTYEQYFGPGTRLTVT.

The chain links TRBV4-3 to TRBJ2-4; 9 bases match TRBD2. Per the germline V gene, CDR1 is LGHNA and CDR2 is YSLEER. Trimming removed 4 bases from V and 5 bases from J; junction bases left unmatched: 12. This CDR3 spans 17 amino acids. CDR3 nucleotides: TGCGCCAGCAGCCCCTACCTAATTAGCGGGGGACAAAACATTCAGTACTTC. It is translated as CASSPYLISGGQNIQYF.

The CDR3 bases are TGTGCCAGCAGTCTAGCGGGAGGGCATGAGCAGTTCTTC. Its translation: CASSLAGGHEQFF. The chain joins TRBV2 to TRBJ2-1; 12 bases align to TRBD2. The CDR3 runs to 13 residues. From germline, CDR1 is SNHLY and CDR2 FYNNEI. Trimming took 5 bases from V and 8 from J; bases not matched to a gene: 1.

The genes are TRBV18 and TRBJ2-3, with 8 bases that match TRBD1. The germline V gene encodes CDR1 KGHSH and CDR2 LQKENI. CDR3 size: 16 residues. V lost 3 bases, J lost 0 bases, and 5 bases stayed unmatched. This CDR3 reads CASSPVDRASTDTQYF. The CDR3 coding sequence is TGTGCCAGCTCACCCGTGGACAGGGCAAGCACAGATACGCAGTATTTT.